The 3 T cell receptor beta chains given below trace back to one sample, sequenced in a study of T-cell memory formation after mild COVID-19. MiXCR, applied by TCRdb to the 5' RACE reads, yields one record per CDR3 protein. The data hold roughly 250,000 distinct CDR3 sequences, with 15% to 20% observed a single time. Sequenced: PBMCs or a T cell subset sorted from them (not recorded which). Every receptor here comes from a man aged 18 to 30 who had mild COVID-19 (a few samples of this study predate the infection). Cell type and time point are not known.

The chain combines TRBV24-1 with TRBJ1-1; no definite D call. Germline V lookup: CDR1 KGHDR, CDR2 SFDVKD. The CDR3 is 12 amino acids. The V and J ends lost 4 bases and 12 bases respectively, with 14 bases between them. The CDR3 DNA is TGTGCCACCAGTGACCGGGCCTTGAGAACTTTCTTT. It yields the protein CATSDRALRTFF.

This clonotype was detected a few times. The genes are TRBV30 and TRBJ1-5; D not certain. Germline V gene sequence: CDR1 GTSNPN, CDR2 SVGIG (reference sequence). V lost 2 bases to trimming and J lost 9 bases, with 11 bases between them. The CDR3 covers 12 residues. The chain's CDR3 is CAWSLQSGPQHF. CDR3 DNA: TGTGCCTGGAGTCTGCAGAGTGGGCCCCAGCATTTT.

The chain joins TRBV9 to TRBJ1-1; D call uncertain. V was trimmed by 0 bases and J by 2 bases, leaving 8 bases between them. Germline CDR1 is SGDLS and CDR2 is YYNGEE. CDR3 length: 14 amino acids. For the CDR3, the DNA is TGTGCCAGCAGCGTAGACCCCTATAACACTGAAGCTTTCTTT. This encodes CASSVDPYNTEAFF.